This TCR beta chain was sequenced in a study of human T cells and chemical hapten exposure. A few counts support this clonotype. TCRdb re-derived calls from the RACE reads in MiXCR, one entry per CDR3 protein. The sample carries tens of thousands of distinct CDR3 sequences, approximately 14% recorded once. Noted time point: pre-sensitization, week 0. Treatment reported: therapeutic diphenylcyclopropenone sensitization with weekly scalp DPC. Extraction yielded total RNA from whole blood (unfractionated). Per the germline V gene, CDR1 is SGHAT and CDR2 is FQNNGV. V was pared by 6 bases and J by 3 bases, with 15 bases between. The CDR3 extends over 14 amino acids.

The TCR sequence derives from a woman between 50 and 59 years old with alopecia areata. Some clones in this sample may be carry-over from other donors' samples. Sample: whole blood, taken in connection with sensitization to the hapten diphenylcyclopropenone (DPC). The genes are TRBV11-2 and TRBJ2-7; D may be TRBD2 (6 bases). This CDR3 is CASSGSGQYYEQYF. The CDR3 nucleotides read TGTGCCAGCAGTGGGAGCGGGCAGTACTACGAGCAGTACTTC.